This is a list of T cell receptor beta chains from one sample in a study of CD8 T cells in ankylosing spondylitis. TCRdb called the 5' RACE reads again in MiXCR, with one record for every CDR3 protein. In the table there are about 340,000 distinct CDR3 sequences, about 20% of which are singletons. The sample taken for sequencing was blood, either unsorted or a sorted T cell fraction (not recorded which). The receptors come from a male donor with ankylosing spondylitis or in good health (not recorded which). Both conserved end residues are part of each CDR3. Expanded clones get a size class; other rows say once, few or many, or leave the size out.

j_call | v_call | clone_size | cdr3_aa
TRBJ1-2 | TRBV12-3/TRBV12-4 | - | CASSPAAYGYTF
TRBJ2-7 | TRBV7-9 | - | CASSFRASEQYF
TRBJ2-2 | TRBV2 | few | CASSVGSNTGELFF
TRBJ2-7 | TRBV7-6 | few | CASSLAQGNYEQYF
TRBJ2-7 | TRBV4-1 | few | CASSPEGHGDLYEQYF
TRBJ2-7 | TRBV2 | - | CASSDPNRGVYEQYF
TRBJ2-7 | TRBV2 | - | CASSEAPYEQYF
TRBJ1-1 | TRBV12-3/TRBV12-4 | - | CASSLPLNTEAFF
TRBJ2-7 | TRBV20-1 | - | CSVPPGTGDYEQYF
TRBJ2-7 | TRBV27 | few | CASSPLPGQGGYEQYF
TRBJ2-7 | TRBV12-3/TRBV12-4 | few | CASSLSHLTRYEQYF
TRBJ2-2 | TRBV15 | few | CATTGLAGEEGGELFF
TRBJ2-3 | TRBV4-1 | - | CASSQDGGGAGDTQYF
TRBJ1-6 | TRBV3-1 | - | CASSQEATSAGSDSPLHF
TRBJ2-7 | TRBV4-1 | - | CASSLDSDSYEQYF
TRBJ1-1 | TRBV4-1 | - | CASSQEGFGEVTEAFF
TRBJ1-1 | TRBV2 | - | CASELNTEAFF
TRBJ1-2 | TRBV5-5 | - | CASSLEGQGNYGYTF
TRBJ1-6 | TRBV4-1 | - | CASSGTEDGSSYNSPLHF
TRBJ1-1 | TRBV30 | - | CAWTSGAGEAFF
TRBJ2-6 | TRBV6-4 | - | CASSDSSGVGANVLTF
TRBJ1-2 | TRBV4-1 | few | CASSQGTGYNYGYTF
TRBJ1-2 | TRBV10-3 | - | CANQGQLSYGYTF
TRBJ2-3 | TRBV29-1 | few | CSVVGSGGSDTQYF
TRBJ2-5 | TRBV9 | few | CASSASGGAGETQYF
TRBJ2-3 | TRBV3-1 | - | CASSQAWDNPSDTQYF
TRBJ2-2 | TRBV29-1 | few | CSVERTGQNTGELFF
TRBJ1-6 | TRBV7-3 | - | CASSLWVRSDSPLHF
TRBJ1-2 | TRBV6-5 | - | CASTDRGYGYTF
TRBJ1-2 | TRBV28 | - | CASRPTGPYGYTF
TRBJ2-3 | TRBV7-2 | - | CASSFFRGGNTDTQYF
TRBJ2-7 | TRBV19 | - | CASSTGQLYEQYF
TRBJ2-1 | TRBV12-3/TRBV12-4 | - | CASSLWDRGNEQFF
TRBJ2-4 | TRBV2 | - | CASRLEIQYF
TRBJ2-5 | TRBV29-1 | - | CSVEGDRGQETQYF
TRBJ2-3 | TRBV20-1 | few | CSGEPPDLDTQYF
TRBJ2-2 | TRBV5-6 | - | CASSWPDTGELFF
TRBJ2-2 | TRBV6-5 | - | CASSYGTANTGELFF
TRBJ2-2 | TRBV6-1 | - | CASTPQALSGGIVTGELFF
TRBJ2-2 | TRBV4-1 | few | CASSRQGNTGELFF
TRBJ1-1 | TRBV6-1 | few | CASSPPPAGLNTEAFF
TRBJ2-5 | TRBV12-3/TRBV12-4 | many | CASSFRVETQYF
TRBJ2-3 | TRBV7-8 | few | CASSPGTSGLDTQYF
TRBJ2-5 | TRBV5-1 | - | CASSLVSNQETQYF
TRBJ2-3 | TRBV9 | - | CASSVEPRAVDTQYF
TRBJ2-1 | TRBV6-1 | - | CASSPLRGSSYNEQFF
TRBJ2-3 | TRBV4-1 | few | CASSQDSGGPQYLGTQYF
TRBJ2-7 | TRBV7-9 | - | CASSLIVAYEQYF
TRBJ1-1 | TRBV27 | - | CASSPGMDTEAFF